A single T cell receptor (beta chain) is shown here with its context. Authors' methods: Researchers report that nucleated cell counts were estimated from reference gene primer amplification. Libraries were prepared by immunoSEQ multiplex PCR; TCRdb keeps only in-frame clonotypes and omits some of them. D and trimming come from the DNA, and the V and J calls and clone size come from that table. Here the sample spans about 230,000 clones, about four fifths being singletons. The CDR3 runs 12 residues. The V and J ends lost 6 bases and 5 bases, in that order; junction bases with no gene match: 4. Germline loops: CDR1 SGHRS, CDR2 YFSETQ. These data are taken from a study of blood T cell repertoires in COVID-19. Study background: Specimens from acute and convalescent COVID-19 originated in the United States, Italy and Spain.

V usage is TRBV5-1 and J usage is TRBJ1-2, with 7 bases lining up with TRBD1. The receptor's source is a woman older than 75 with COVID-19, enrolled during active disease. The sample comprised peripheral blood. The CDR3 bases are TGCGCCAGCAAAGAGGGGGCGTATGGCTACACCTTC. The encoded protein is CASKEGAYGYTF.